The 21 T cell receptor beta chains below all came from one sample that was sequenced in a study of blood T cells in healthy people across ages. The use of a sample-barcoded 5' primer and a J-beta primer mix characterized a second PCR of about 6 to 11 cycles. TCRdb used MiXCR to reprocess the 5' RACE reads, holding one entry per CDR3 protein. The table lists 1,800,000 or so distinct CDR3 sequences, about two fifths of them singletons. The sequenced sample was blood. The receptors here all came from a human donor in good health.

The chain recombines TRBV27 with TRBJ1-4; perhaps TRBD1 as D (5 bases). V dropped 2 bases and J dropped 7 bases, with 11 bases sitting between them. CDR1 and CDR2 (germline): MNHEY, SMNVEV (reference sequence). The CDR3 is 14 residues long. CDR3 amino acids: CASSLRRGGEKLFF. CDR3 in DNA: TGTGCCAGCAGTTTACGTAGGGGCGGTGAAAAACTGTTTTTT.

The J gene is TRBJ1-1, the V gene TRBV4-1; D not certain. Trimming shortened V by 1 base and J by 2 bases, and 8 bases separated the two germline ends. The germline gives CDR1 MGHRA, CDR2 YSYEKL. The CDR3 spans 14 residues. CDR3 sequence reads: CASSQVSRNTEAFF. CDR3 in DNA: TGCGCCAGCAGCCAAGTCAGTCGAAACACTGAAGCTTTCTTT.

The rearrangement uses TRBV7-6 and TRBJ2-2, with D perhaps TRBD2 (6 bases). Per germline, CDR1 SGHVS and CDR2 FNYEAQ. The CDR3 runs to 16 residues. Trimming left V 0 bases short and J 1 base short, with 9 bases between. The CDR3 DNA follows: TGTGCCAGCAGCTTAGCCGGGACTGAGAACACCGGGGAGCTGTTTTTT. Amino acids: CASSLAGTENTGELFF.

V and J are TRBV6-1 and TRBJ2-2, with D possibly matching TRBD2 (5 bases). Germline-derived CDR1 and CDR2 are MNHNS and SASEGT. V was trimmed by 9 bases and J by 5 bases, leaving 16 bases between them. The CDR3 consists of 14 residues. CDR3 bases: TGTGCCAGTCACCCACCAAAGCGGACCGGGGAGCTGTTTTTT. It specifies CASHPPKRTGELFF.

A few counts support this clonotype. The CDR3 region is CSARIGDYGYTF. The CDR3 coding sequence is TGCAGTGCTAGGATTGGGGACTATGGCTACACCTTC. The chain uses TRBV20-1 and TRBJ1-2; no definite D call. V lost 3 bases and J 3 bases, leaving 8 bases between the germline ends. Germline V gene lookup returns CDR1 DFQATT and CDR2 SNEGSKA (reference sequence). The CDR3 is made up of 12 amino acids.

This clonotype was picked up a small number of times. This chain joins TRBV4-1 and TRBJ2-3, with 9 bases identical to TRBD2. V lost 4 bases to trimming and J lost 3 bases; unmatched junction nucleotides: 11. This CDR3 contains 17 residues. Germline loops: CDR1 MGHRA, CDR2 YSYEKL. The CDR3 sequence: CASSPGRAGGPTDTQYF. Written as DNA, the CDR3 is TGCGCCAGCAGCCCCGGCCGGGCGGGGGGGCCGACAGATACGCAGTATTTT.

The chain links TRBV6-1 to TRBJ2-1; D is perhaps TRBD1 or TRBD2 (6 bases each). From germline, CDR1 is MNHNS and CDR2 SASEGT. V lost 5 bases to trimming and J lost 0 bases, with 17 bases between them. The CDR3 covers 17 residues. The CDR3 coding sequence is TGTGCCAGCAGTAGCCTTAGGGGGGCAAGCTCCTACAATGAGCAGTTCTTC. Residues: CASSSLRGASSYNEQFF.

This clonotype was recorded a few times. The chain employs TRBV5-4 and TRBJ2-5; 11 bases are shared with TRBD2. From germline, CDR1 is SGHNT and CDR2 YYREEE (reference sequence). This CDR3 region has 16 residues. V shed 4 bases and J 5 bases; nucleotides not matched to a gene: 10. This chain's CDR3 is CASSKTSGTHRETQYF. CDR3 nucleotide sequence: TGTGCCAGCAGCAAGACTAGCGGGACCCACAGGGAGACCCAGTACTTC. Supplemented by reference TRBV5-4 and TRBJ2-5, the full variable domain reads ETGVTQSPTHLIKTRGQQVTLRCSSQSGHNTVSWYQQALGQGPQFIFQYYREEENGRGNFPPRFSGLQFPNYSSELNVNALELDDSALYLCASSKTSGTHRETQYFGPGTRLLVL.

This clonotype was counted a few times. V and J are TRBV28 and TRBJ1-5; TRBD1 matches 8 bases. Unmatched junction bases numbered 5, after V lost 3 bases and J lost 4 bases. From germline, CDR1 is MDHEN and CDR2 SYDVKM. The CDR3 consists of 15 residues. The CDR3 sequence: CASSFLGTGNQPQHF. In nucleotides, the CDR3 is TGTGCCAGCAGTTTCTTGGGGACAGGAAATCAGCCCCAGCATTTT.

This clonotype occurred many times. This chain links TRBV11-2 with TRBJ2-1, with D possibly being TRBD2 (5 bases). CDR3 length: 16 residues. Trimming took off 5 bases at V and 5 bases at J, with 19 bases between the two ends. Germline lookup yields CDR1 SGHAT and CDR2 FQNNGV. The CDR3 protein is CASSPSASSGNNEQFF. The CDR3, as DNA: TGTGCCAGCAGCCCCTCCGCCAGCTCCGGGAACAATGAGCAGTTCTTC.

In regard to this clonotype: One junction end does not reproduce the germline sequence, and a read error may be involved. The chain combines TRBV12-3 or TRBV12-4 with TRBJ2-2, with 10 bases that match TRBD1. This CDR3 is 17 amino acids long. The CDR3 here is CAGSLVGQGVDTGELFF. For the CDR3, the DNA is TGTGCCGGCAGTTTAGTTGGACAGGGGGTTGACACCGGGGAGCTGTTTTTT.

The V call is TRBV20-1, the J call TRBJ1-4, with D unclear. The CDR3 consists of 14 residues. V was trimmed by 7 bases and J by 0 bases, leaving 12 bases between them. CDR1 and CDR2 from the germline V gene are DFQATT and SNEGSKA (reference sequence). The CDR3 DNA reads as TGCAGTGTTCCCAGAAGTGCAACTAATGAAAAACTGTTTTTT. This gives the protein CSVPRSATNEKLFF.

This clonotype has more than one count but fewer than ten. This chain connects TRBV30 to TRBJ1-2; the D is unclear. CDR1 is GTSNPN, CDR2 SVGIG, per germline (reference sequence). CDR3 length equals 11 residues. Between the trimmed V and J ends, which lost 0 bases and 6 bases, there was a span of 5 bases. The CDR3 DNA sequence: TGTGCCTGGAGTGTACTGCATGGCTACACCTTC. It specifies CAWSVLHGYTF.

Points on this clonotype: A much larger clonotype is one base distant, so this may be a read error. The V call is TRBV10-3, the J call TRBJ2-1; D may be TRBD2 (5 bases). This CDR3 spans 13 amino acids. Between the trimmed V and J ends, which lost 7 bases and 5 bases, there was a span of 12 bases. Germline V gives CDR1 ENHRY, CDR2 SYGVKD. The CDR3 DNA follows: TGTGCCATCACCCCCGGGATCCACAATGAGCAGTTCTTC. This gives the protein CAITPGIHNEQFF.

The chain joins TRBV4-1 to TRBJ1-2; the match to TRBD1 covers 7 bases. The CDR3 has 18 amino acids. Per the germline V gene, CDR1 is MGHRA and CDR2 is YSYEKL. The junction had 13 bases not matched to a gene; V was cut back by 3 bases and J by 0 bases. The CDR3 DNA is TGCGCCAGCAGCCACTCCGGGACAGCTCGAAGAGCTAACTATGGCTACACCTTC. As protein: CASSHSGTARRANYGYTF.

The V call is TRBV6-6, the J call TRBJ1-6; TRBD1 matches 8 bases. The germline CDR1 and CDR2 sequences are MNHNY and SVGAGI (reference sequence). This CDR3 is built from 16 residues. J lost 7 bases, V lost 6 bases, and 11 bases had no gene match. As DNA, the CDR3 is TGTGCCAGCAGGGACGGACAGGGTAGGAGGAATTCACCCCTCCACTTT. It encodes CASRDGQGRRNSPLHF.

V is TRBV4-3 and J is TRBJ2-3; D unclear. This CDR3 contains 13 residues. Deletions cut 0 bases from V and 7 bases from J, with 8 bases between. In germline, CDR1 is LGHNA, CDR2 YSLEER. The CDR3 spells CASSQERPHTQYF. CDR3 nucleotide sequence: TGCGCCAGCAGCCAAGAGAGGCCACATACGCAGTATTTT.

This clonotype has only a few counts. This rearrangement joins TRBV9 to TRBJ1-2; a weak D match, TRBD1 (6 bases). With 3 bases removed from V and 4 bases from J, the gap between germline ends came to 16 bases. The CDR3 contains 15 residues. From germline, CDR1 is SGDLS and CDR2 YYNGEE. The CDR3 loop reads CASSAGTKTIYGYTF. Here the CDR3 DNA reads TGTGCCAGCAGCGCCGGGACAAAGACGATCTATGGCTACACCTTC.

The table lists this clonotype with a few counts. The chain links TRBV4-3 to TRBJ2-5, with D perhaps TRBD1 or TRBD2 (5 bases each). The CDR3 is made up of 15 amino acids. Trimming left V 1 base short and J 5 bases short, with 14 bases between. Germline CDR1 is LGHNA and CDR2 is YSLEER. CDR3 amino acids: CASSQGLQALETQYF. CDR3 DNA sequence: TGCGCCAGCAGCCAAGGACTACAGGCTTTGGAGACCCAGTACTTC.

The V call is TRBV5-1, the J call TRBJ2-1; 9 bases agree with TRBD1. CDR1 and CDR2 (germline): SGHRS, YFSETQ. Trimming removed 0 bases from V and 6 bases from J; junction bases left unmatched: 7. This CDR3 is built from 16 residues. In DNA form, the CDR3 reads TGCGCCAGCAGCTTGGGTCCAGGGACAGGGCGCAATGAGCAGTTCTTC. Its protein product is CASSLGPGTGRNEQFF.

This rearrangement joins TRBV6-5 to TRBJ1-5, with TRBD1 matching over 9 bases. This CDR3 spans 16 amino acids. With V trimmed by 2 bases and J by 3 bases, 5 bases remained unmatched. Germline V gene sequence: CDR1 MNHEY, CDR2 SVGAGI. The CDR3 DNA follows: TGTGCCAGCAGTTACGTAGGGACAGGGTCCAATCAGCCCCAGCATTTT. Translated, it gives CASSYVGTGSNQPQHF.